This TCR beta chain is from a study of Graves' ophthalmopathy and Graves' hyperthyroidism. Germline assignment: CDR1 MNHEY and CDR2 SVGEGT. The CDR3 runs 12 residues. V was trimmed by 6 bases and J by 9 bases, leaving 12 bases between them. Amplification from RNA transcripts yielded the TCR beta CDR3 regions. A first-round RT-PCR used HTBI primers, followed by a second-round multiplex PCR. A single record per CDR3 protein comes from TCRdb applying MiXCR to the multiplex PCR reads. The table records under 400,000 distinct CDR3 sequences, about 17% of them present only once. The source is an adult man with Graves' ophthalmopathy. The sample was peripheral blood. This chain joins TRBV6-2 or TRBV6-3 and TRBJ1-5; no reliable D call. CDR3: CASRTLLGPQHF. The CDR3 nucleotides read TGTGCCAGCAGAACCCTCTTAGGGCCCCAGCATTTT.